This T cell receptor (beta chain) was recorded in a study of T-cell reconstitution after alpha-beta-depleted transplantation in children. Deletions cut 0 bases from V and 9 bases from J, with 6 bases between. The CDR3 spans 11 residues. Looked up from germline, CDR1 is SQVTM and CDR2 is ANQGSEA. Points on this clonotype: Antigen unknown.

Points from the study as a whole: Expanded graft clones, several hundred of them, were reportedly the source of alpha-beta T cells about two months after transplant. After transplant, high TCRbeta diversity at day 60 in some patients arose from surviving recipient T cells and thymic progenitors. Newly produced T cells mostly accounted for T-cell counts and diversity one year post-transplant.

Unique molecular identifiers were built into the TCRbeta library. TCRdb ran MiXCR on the PCR reads and lists one entry per CDR3 protein. The table records 500,000 or so distinct CDR3 sequences, 9.5% to 12% of them present only once. The sequence was collected from a female patient aged 2 to 10 who had a stem cell transplant for aplastic anemia, so the T cells may come from the graft donor. The chain has TRBV29-1 and TRBJ2-1, with D uncertain. This sample comprised PBMCs, mostly from graft donor cells, obtained 180 days after TCRalphabeta/CD19-depleted stem cell transplant. This CDR3 reads CSVEDPGEQFF. The CDR3 region has the DNA TGCAGCGTTGAAGATCCGGGTGAGCAGTTCTTC.